This T cell receptor beta chain is from a study of CD8 T cells in ankylosing spondylitis. Germline trimming cut 2 bases from V and 3 bases from J; bases unmatched to any gene: 13. Germline V lookup: CDR1 MNHEY, CDR2 SVGAGI. The CDR3 runs 18 residues. The TCR beta libraries were generated through quantitative 5'-RACE incorporating molecular barcodes. Via MiXCR, TCRdb re-called the 5' RACE reads, giving one row per CDR3 protein. The sample shows 250,000 or so distinct CDR3 sequences, around a tenth of them seen only once. The sample holds many counts of this clonotype. The material sequenced was blood, either unsorted or a sorted T cell fraction (not recorded which). V usage is TRBV6-5 and J usage is TRBJ2-1; 7 bases agree with TRBD1. The source is a male donor with ankylosing spondylitis or in good health (not recorded which). CDR3 loop: CASSYPMGEDRSYNEQFF. The CDR3, as DNA: TGTGCCAGCAGTTACCCGATGGGAGAGGACAGGAGCTACAATGAGCAGTTCTTC.